The rows below give T cell receptor beta chains drawn from one sample of a study of T cell responses to AZD1222 COVID-19 vaccine. Only in-frame clones appear in the TCRdb table, and some are missing; sequencing was by immunoSEQ multiplex PCR. In the table there are around 100,000 clones, roughly nine tenths of which are singletons. The starting material was peripheral blood, obtained on day 0 of AZD1222 vaccination. The receptors originated from an adult in good health. Both conserved end residues are trimmed from each CDR3. Fields, in order: V gene, CDR3 protein.

TRBV30 | AWSVGGPETQY
TRBV27 | ASSLMGRGNQPQH
TRBV9 | ASSVVRGAELF
TRBV7-9 | ASSPEQGSYGYT
TRBV7-7 | ASSFEASSYNEQF
TRBV27 | ASSRDGEVTDTQY
TRBV6-2/TRBV6-3 | ASSPRTSGVVGQETQY
TRBV5-4 | ASSSRIPGHPGGIQY
TRBV6-2/TRBV6-3 | ASSYSGTGVPYEQY
TRBV7-9 | ASSSDRAKDQPQH
TRBV4-3 | ASSLRWGIGTEAF
TRBV21-1 | ASSKTGKGSGRSPLH
TRBV7-3 | ASTNTGLAGFTDTQY
TRBV11-2 | ASSLPTGVGGNTIY